This T cell receptor beta chain was sequenced during a study of blood T cells in healthy people across ages. The use of a sample-barcoded 5' primer and a J-beta primer mix characterized a second PCR of about 7 to 12 cycles. Every cDNA molecule bore a tag from a template-switch adaptor containing 12 random nucleotides. From the 5' RACE reads, TCRdb called clonotypes with MiXCR, one entry per CDR3 protein. Here the sample spans over 600,000 distinct CDR3 sequences, just over 55% being singletons. This clonotype occurred a few times. This clonotype originated in a man between 35 and 55 years old in good health. Specimen: blood.

CDR3 in DNA: TGTGCCAGCAGCTTAGACCCTGGCAGGGGAAATTCACCCCTCCACTTT. Its translation is CASSLDPGRGNSPLHF. J is TRBJ1-6 and V is TRBV7-6; a weak D match, TRBD1 (6 bases). From germline, CDR1 is SGHVS and CDR2 FNYEAQ. Trimming took 1 base from V and 7 from J, leaving 14 bases between them. The CDR3 sequence is 16 residues long. Full variable domain (remainder filled in from reference TRBV7-6 and TRBJ1-6): GAGVSQSPRYKVTKRGQDVALRCDPISGHVSLYWYRQALGQGPEFLTYFNYEAQQDKSGLPNDRFSAERPEGSISTLTIQRTEQRDSAMYRCASSLDPGRGNSPLHFGNGTRLTVT.